These 7 T cell receptor beta chains were all obtained from the same sample, sequenced in a study of T cell responses to AZD1222 COVID-19 vaccine (dated by TCRdb to the early 2020s). The library was produced with the immunoSEQ multiplex PCR assay. Entries here come from immuneACCESS through TCRdb and include only in-frame sequences with V and J called. Some clones fail to appear in such tables; in the studies checked, an unresolved V gene covers under half of the shortfall, and the cause of the remainder is unknown. This sample lists 150,000 or so clones; 80% to 90% were detected once. The ten largest account for 4.5% to 6.5% of the sample. What the time point label conveys for this sample: baseline before first vaccination. The sample consisted of peripheral blood, taken on day 0 of AZD1222 vaccination. These receptors were collected from an adult in good health.

The chain joins TRBV10-1 to TRBJ2-7; D may be TRBD1 or TRBD2 (5 bases each). The CDR3 sequence is 17 residues long. Looked up from germline, CDR1 is WNHNN and CDR2 is SYGVQD (reference sequence). V shed 2 bases and J shed 1 base, with 18 bases lying between them. In DNA form, the CDR3 reads TGCGCCAGCAGTGAGACCAAGCCAGGGACCGCATCCTACGAGCAGTACTTC. Translated, it gives CASSETKPGTASYEQYF.

The chain links TRBV6-2 or TRBV6-3 to TRBJ2-2; D is unresolved. This CDR3 contains 13 residues. V was pared by 1 base and J by 7 bases, with 7 bases between. Germline CDR1 and CDR2: MNHEY and SVGEGT. The CDR3 coding sequence is TGTGCCAGCAGTTACTTGGGGAACGGGGAGCTGTTTTTT. The encoded protein is CASSYLGNGELFF.

The chain joins TRBV20-1 to TRBJ2-3; D unresolved. The germline V and J ends were trimmed by 3 bases and 3 bases, with 16 bases remaining between them. The CDR3 loop spans 15 amino acids. The germline CDR1 and CDR2 sequences are DFQATT and SNEGSKA (reference sequence). This chain's CDR3 is CSASYMGTRTDTQYF. CDR3 nucleotides: TGCAGTGCTAGTTACATGGGCACTCGGACAGATACGCAGTATTTT.

This rearrangement joins TRBV7-3 to TRBJ1-1; maybe TRBD1 (5 bases). This CDR3 has 16 residues. In germline, CDR1 is SGHTA, CDR2 FQGTGA. Trimming stripped 1 base from V and 2 bases from J, with 14 bases between. CDR3 loop: CASSLNPIRGNTEAFF. The CDR3 DNA sequence: TGTGCCAGCAGCTTAAACCCGATTAGGGGAAACACTGAAGCTTTCTTT.

This rearrangement joins TRBV4-1 to TRBJ1-6; D gene uncertain. This CDR3 contains 14 residues. Germline assignment: CDR1 MGHRA and CDR2 YSYEKL. V was trimmed by 3 bases and J by 5 bases, leaving 8 bases between them. CDR3 in amino acids: CASSQPWDNSPLHF. The CDR3 DNA reads TGCGCCAGCAGCCAGCCGTGGGATAATTCACCCCTCCACTTT.

The genes are TRBV4-3 and TRBJ1-2; D possibly corresponds to TRBD1 (5 bases). V was cut by 0 bases and J by 0 bases, with 20 bases left in between. The CDR3 totals 19 residues. Germline V gene data show CDR1 as LGHNA and CDR2 as YSLEER. CDR3: CASSQDIWPRESSNYGYTF. The CDR3 DNA follows: TGCGCCAGCAGCCAAGATATCTGGCCCAGGGAGTCCTCTAACTATGGCTACACCTTC.

The CDR3 reads CASRMGQGYGYTF. The DNA for the CDR3 is TGCGCCAGCAGGATGGGACAGGGGTATGGCTACACCTTC. The chain couples TRBV5-1 to TRBJ1-2; 10 bases are a match to TRBD1. CDR1 is SGHRS and CDR2 is YFSETQ in the germline V gene. Trimming at V came to 5 bases and at J to 5 bases, leaving 3 bases not matched to a gene. This CDR3 is built from 13 residues.